The clone carrying this TCR beta chain has a handful of counts. The antigen is unknown. This sample was included in a study of cytomegalovirus exposure and HLA in healthy donors. Study information: Drawn from HLA-typed donors, roughly 87 million unique TCRs were held in an early data release. Notes on the study in general: When the data were analyzed later, several of the most significant clusters appeared to be linked to common viral pathogens. The analysis excluded some indistinguishable V segments, including TRBV6-2 and TRBV6-3.

13 Jbeta primers and 60 Vbeta primers were used for the PCR. This table comes from immunoSEQ multiplex PCR, and its TCRdb copy is limited to in-frame clones, with some not included. This table holds about 150,000 clones, around 85% found once. The CDR3 length is 13 residues. Germline CDR1 is SGHRS and CDR2 is YFSETQ. V dropped 4 bases and J dropped 5; count of bases not matched to a gene: 3. The chain has TRBV5-1 and TRBJ2-1, with 7 bases lining up with TRBD2. The TCR was taken from a male donor in good health and CMV-seronegative. The sample taken for sequencing was PBMCs. The CDR3 nucleotides read TGCGCCAGCAGCCCCCGGGGGGACAATGAGCAGTTCTTC. This gives the protein CASSPRGDNEQFF.